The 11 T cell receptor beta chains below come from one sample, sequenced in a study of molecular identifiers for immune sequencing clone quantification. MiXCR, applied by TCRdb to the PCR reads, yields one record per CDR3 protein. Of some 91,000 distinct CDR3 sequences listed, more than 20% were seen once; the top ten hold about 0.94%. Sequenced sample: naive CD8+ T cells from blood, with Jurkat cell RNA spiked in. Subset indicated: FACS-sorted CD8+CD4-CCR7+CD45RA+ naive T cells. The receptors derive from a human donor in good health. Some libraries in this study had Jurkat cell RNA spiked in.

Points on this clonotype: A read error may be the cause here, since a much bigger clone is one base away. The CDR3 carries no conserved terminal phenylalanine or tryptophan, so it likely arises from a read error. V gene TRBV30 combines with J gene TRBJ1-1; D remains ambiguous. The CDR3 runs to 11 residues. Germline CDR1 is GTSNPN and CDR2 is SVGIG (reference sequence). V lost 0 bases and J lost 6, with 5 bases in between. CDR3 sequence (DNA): TGTGCCTGGAGTGTAACCGCTGAAGCTTTCATT. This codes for CAWSVTAEAFI.

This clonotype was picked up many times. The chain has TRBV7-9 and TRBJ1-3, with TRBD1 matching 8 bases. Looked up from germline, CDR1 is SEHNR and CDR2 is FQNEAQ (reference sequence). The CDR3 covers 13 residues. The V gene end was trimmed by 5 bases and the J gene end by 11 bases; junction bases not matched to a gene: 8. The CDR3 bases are TGTGCCAGCAGCCCCAAATGGACAGGGTCCATATATTTT. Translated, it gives CASSPKWTGSIYF.

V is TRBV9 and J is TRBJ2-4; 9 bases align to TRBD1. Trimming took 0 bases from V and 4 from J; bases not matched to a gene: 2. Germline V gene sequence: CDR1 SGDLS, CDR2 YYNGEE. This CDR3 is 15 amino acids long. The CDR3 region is CASSVEGQGKNIQYF. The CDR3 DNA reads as TGTGCCAGCAGCGTAGAGGGACAGGGAAAAAACATTCAGTACTTC. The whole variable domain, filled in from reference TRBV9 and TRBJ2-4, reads DSGVTQTPKHLITATGQRVTLRCSPRSGDLSVYWYQQSLDQGLQFLIQYYNGEERAKGNILERFSAQQFPDLHSELNLSSLELGDSALYFCASSVEGQGKNIQYFGAGTRLSVL.

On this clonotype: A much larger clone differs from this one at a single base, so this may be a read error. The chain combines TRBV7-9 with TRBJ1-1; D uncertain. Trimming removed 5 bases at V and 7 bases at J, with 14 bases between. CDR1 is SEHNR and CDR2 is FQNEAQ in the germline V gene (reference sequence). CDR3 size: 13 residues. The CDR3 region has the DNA TGTGCCAGCAGCCCCCCCGCACAACTTGAAGCTTTCTTT. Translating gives CASSPPAQLEAFF.

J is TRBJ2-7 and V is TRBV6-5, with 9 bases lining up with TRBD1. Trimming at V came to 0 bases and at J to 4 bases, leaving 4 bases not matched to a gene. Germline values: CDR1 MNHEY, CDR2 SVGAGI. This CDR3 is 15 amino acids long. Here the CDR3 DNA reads TGTGCCAGCAGTTACTCGACAGGGGGTATTTACGAGCAGTACTTC. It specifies CASSYSTGGIYEQYF.

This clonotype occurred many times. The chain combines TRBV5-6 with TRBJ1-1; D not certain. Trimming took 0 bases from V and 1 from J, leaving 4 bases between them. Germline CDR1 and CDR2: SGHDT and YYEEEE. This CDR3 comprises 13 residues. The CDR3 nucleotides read TGTGCCAGCAGCTTGGGGCCGAACACTGAAGCTTTCTTT. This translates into CASSLGPNTEAFF.

In nucleotides, the CDR3 is TGCGCCAGCAGCCCCATCAGCGGGGTACAAGAGACCCAGTACTTC. It translates to CASSPISGVQETQYF. The gene calls are TRBV4-1 and TRBJ2-5; 7 positions match TRBD2. The CDR3 is 15 amino acids. Trimming removed 4 bases from V and 2 bases from J; junction bases left unmatched: 7. CDR1 is MGHRA and CDR2 is YSYEKL in the germline V gene.

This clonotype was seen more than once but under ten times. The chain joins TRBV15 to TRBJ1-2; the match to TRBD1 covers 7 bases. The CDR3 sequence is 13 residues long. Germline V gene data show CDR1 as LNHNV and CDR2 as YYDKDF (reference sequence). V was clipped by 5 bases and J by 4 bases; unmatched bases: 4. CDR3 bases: TGTGCCACCAGCCCAGGGGGGAGCTATGGCTACACCTTC. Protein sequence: CATSPGGSYGYTF.

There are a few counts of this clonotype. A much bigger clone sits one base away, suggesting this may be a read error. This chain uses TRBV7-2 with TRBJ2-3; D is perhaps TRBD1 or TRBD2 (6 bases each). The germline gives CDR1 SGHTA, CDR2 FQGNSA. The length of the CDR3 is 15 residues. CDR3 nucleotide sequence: TGTGCCGGCAGCTTGGGGGCCCGAGGGGGGGATACGCAGTATTTT. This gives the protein CAGSLGARGGDTQYF.

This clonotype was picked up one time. Written as DNA, the CDR3 is TGTGCCAGCAGCTTCTCAACTCCCGGGAATGAGCAGTTCTTC. The encoded protein is CASSFSTPGNEQFF. The chain recombines TRBV7-9 with TRBJ2-1, with D hard to call. In germline, CDR1 is SEHNR, CDR2 FQNEAQ (reference sequence). This CDR3 is 14 amino acids long. V gave up 3 bases and J gave up 7 bases, with 13 bases separating them. The whole variable domain, remainder taken from reference TRBV7-9 and TRBJ2-1, is DTGVSQNPRHKITKRGQNVTFRCDPISEHNRLYWYRQTLGQGPEFLTYFQNEAQLEKSRLLSDRFSAERPKGSFSTLEIQRTEQGDSAMYLCASSFSTPGNEQFFGPGTRLTVL.

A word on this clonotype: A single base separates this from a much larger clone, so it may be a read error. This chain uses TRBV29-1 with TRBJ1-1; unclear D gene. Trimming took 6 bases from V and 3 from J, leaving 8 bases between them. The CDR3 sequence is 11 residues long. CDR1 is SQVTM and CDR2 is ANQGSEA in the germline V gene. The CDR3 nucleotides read TGCAGCGTACCCGCTTACACTGAAGCTTTCTTT. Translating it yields CSVPAYTEAFF.